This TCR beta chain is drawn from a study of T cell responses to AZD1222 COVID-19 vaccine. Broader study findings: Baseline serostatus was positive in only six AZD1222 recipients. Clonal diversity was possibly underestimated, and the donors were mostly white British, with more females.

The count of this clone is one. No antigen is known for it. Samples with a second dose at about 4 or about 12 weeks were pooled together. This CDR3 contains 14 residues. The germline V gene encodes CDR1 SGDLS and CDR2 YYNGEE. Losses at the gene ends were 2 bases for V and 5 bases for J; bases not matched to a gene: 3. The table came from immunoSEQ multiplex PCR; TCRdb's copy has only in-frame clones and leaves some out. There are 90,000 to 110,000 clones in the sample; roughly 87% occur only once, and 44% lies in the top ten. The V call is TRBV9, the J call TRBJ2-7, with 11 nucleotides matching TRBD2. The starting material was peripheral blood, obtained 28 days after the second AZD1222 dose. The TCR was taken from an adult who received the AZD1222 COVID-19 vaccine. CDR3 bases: TGTGCCAGCAGCGTGCTAGCGGGAGGTAACGAGCAGTACTTC. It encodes CASSVLAGGNEQYF.